A single T cell receptor beta chain is shown here with its context. This entry is derived from a study of blood T cell repertoires in COVID-19. Only in-frame clones appear in the TCRdb table, and some are missing; sequencing was by immunoSEQ multiplex PCR. The sample records fewer than 45,000 clones, 78% being singletons. V gave up 3 bases and J gave up 2 bases; unmatched junction bases: 15. The CDR3 has 20 residues. Germline assignment: CDR1 MNHEY and CDR2 SMNVEV (reference sequence). This TCR was sampled from a man aged 60-69 years with acute or convalescent COVID-19. This chain uses TRBV27 with TRBJ2-5; 13 bases fit TRBD2. Sequencing was done on a sample of peripheral blood. The CDR3 bases are TGTGCCAGCAGTTTGTCTAGTATGGGACTAGCGGGACCCCAACAAGAGACCCAGTACTTC. It specifies CASSLSSMGLAGPQQETQYF.